This T cell receptor (beta chain) emerged from a study of T cell responses to AZD1222 COVID-19 vaccine. Study-level points and caveats: Spike-specific TCRs gained breadth and depth after people received two AZD1222 doses.

This CDR3 is 15 amino acids long. Generated by immunoSEQ multiplex PCR, the TCRdb table keeps only in-frame clones and is missing some. The table records under 200,000 clones, 92% of them present only once. Details on this clone: The antigen remains undetermined.

The material was peripheral blood, obtained 28 days after the second AZD1222 dose. The clonotype was recovered from an adult who received the AZD1222 COVID-19 vaccine. V gene TRBV21-1 combines with J gene TRBJ1-2; TRBD1, the D gene given by the table, was not confirmed from the DNA. TRBV21-1 is a pseudogene locus. CDR3: CASSSGQEGCYGYTF. The DNA of the CDR3 is TGTGCCAGCAGCTCCGGACAGGAGGGATGCTATGGCTACACCTTC.